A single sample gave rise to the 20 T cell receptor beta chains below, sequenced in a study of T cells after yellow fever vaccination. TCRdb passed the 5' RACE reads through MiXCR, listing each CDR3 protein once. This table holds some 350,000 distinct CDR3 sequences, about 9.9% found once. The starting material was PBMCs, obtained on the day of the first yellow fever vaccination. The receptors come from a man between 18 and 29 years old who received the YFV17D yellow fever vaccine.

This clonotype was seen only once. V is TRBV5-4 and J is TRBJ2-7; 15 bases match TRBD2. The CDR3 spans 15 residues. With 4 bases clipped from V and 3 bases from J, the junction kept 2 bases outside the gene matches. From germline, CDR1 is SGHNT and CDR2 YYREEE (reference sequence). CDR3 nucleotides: TGTGCCAGCAGCCCGGGACTAGCGGGGGGCTACGAGCAGTACGTC. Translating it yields CASSPGLAGGYEQYV.

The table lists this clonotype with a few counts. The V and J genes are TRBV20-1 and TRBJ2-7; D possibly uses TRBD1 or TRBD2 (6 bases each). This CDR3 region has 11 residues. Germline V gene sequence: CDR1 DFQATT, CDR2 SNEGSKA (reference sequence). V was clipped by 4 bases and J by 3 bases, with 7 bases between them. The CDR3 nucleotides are TGCAGTGCTAAGGGGGGCTACGAGCAGTACTTC. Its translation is CSAKGGYEQYF.

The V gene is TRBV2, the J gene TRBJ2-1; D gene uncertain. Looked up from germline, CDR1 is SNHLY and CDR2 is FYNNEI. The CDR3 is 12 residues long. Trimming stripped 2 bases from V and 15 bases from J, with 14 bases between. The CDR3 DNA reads TGTGCCAGCAGTGAAACGCCTTCACGAGGGTTCTTC. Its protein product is CASSETPSRGFF.

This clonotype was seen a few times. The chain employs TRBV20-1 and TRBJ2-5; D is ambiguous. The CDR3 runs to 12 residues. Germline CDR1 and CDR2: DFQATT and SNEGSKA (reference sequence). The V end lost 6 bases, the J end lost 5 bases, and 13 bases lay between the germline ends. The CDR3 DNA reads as TGCAGTGCCGAACCCAGGCGGGAGACCCAGTACTTC. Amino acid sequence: CSAEPRRETQYF.

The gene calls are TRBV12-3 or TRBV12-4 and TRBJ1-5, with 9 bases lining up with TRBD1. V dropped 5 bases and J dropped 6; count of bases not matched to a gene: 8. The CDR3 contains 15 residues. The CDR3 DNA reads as TGTGCCAGCAGTCGGACAGGGGTAGCAGGTCAGCCCCAGCATTTT. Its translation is CASSRTGVAGQPQHF.

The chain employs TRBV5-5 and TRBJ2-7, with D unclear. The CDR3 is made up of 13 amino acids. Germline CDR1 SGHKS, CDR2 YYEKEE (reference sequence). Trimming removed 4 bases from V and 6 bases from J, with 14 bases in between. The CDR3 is CASSPGLLCEQYV. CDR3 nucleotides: TGTGCCAGCAGCCCCGGGCTCCTCTGCGAGCAGTACGTC.

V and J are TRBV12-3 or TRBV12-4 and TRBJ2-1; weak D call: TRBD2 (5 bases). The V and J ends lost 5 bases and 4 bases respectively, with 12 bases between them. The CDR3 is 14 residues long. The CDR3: CASSPSRDYNEQFF. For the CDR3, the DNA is TGTGCCAGCAGTCCCAGCCGGGATTACAATGAGCAGTTCTTC.

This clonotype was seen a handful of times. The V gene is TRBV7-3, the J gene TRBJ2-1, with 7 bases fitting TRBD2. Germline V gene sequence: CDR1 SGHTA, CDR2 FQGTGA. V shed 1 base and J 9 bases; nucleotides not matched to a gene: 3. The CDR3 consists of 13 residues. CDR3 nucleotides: TGTGCCAGCAGCTTAAGCGGGGGTTTTGAGCAGTTCTTC. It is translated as CASSLSGGFEQFF.

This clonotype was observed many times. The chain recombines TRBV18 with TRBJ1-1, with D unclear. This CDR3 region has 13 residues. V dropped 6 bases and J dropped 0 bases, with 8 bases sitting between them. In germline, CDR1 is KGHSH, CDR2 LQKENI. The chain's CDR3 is CASSRQVNTEAFF. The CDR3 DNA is TGTGCCAGCTCGCGGCAGGTGAACACTGAAGCTTTCTTT.

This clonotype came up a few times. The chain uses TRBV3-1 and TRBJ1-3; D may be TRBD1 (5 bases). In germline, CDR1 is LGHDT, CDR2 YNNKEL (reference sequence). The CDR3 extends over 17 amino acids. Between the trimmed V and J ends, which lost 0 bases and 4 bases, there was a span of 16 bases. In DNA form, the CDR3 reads TGTGCCAGCAGCCAAGATAGGGGCAGGGTATCAGGAAACACCATATATTTT. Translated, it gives CASSQDRGRVSGNTIYF. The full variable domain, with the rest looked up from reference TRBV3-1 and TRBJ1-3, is DTAVSQTPKYLVTQMGNDKSIKCEQNLGHDTMYWYKQDSKKFLKIMFSYNNKELIINETVPNRFSPKSPDKAHLNLHINSLELGDSAVYFCASSQDRGRVSGNTIYFGEGSWLTVV.

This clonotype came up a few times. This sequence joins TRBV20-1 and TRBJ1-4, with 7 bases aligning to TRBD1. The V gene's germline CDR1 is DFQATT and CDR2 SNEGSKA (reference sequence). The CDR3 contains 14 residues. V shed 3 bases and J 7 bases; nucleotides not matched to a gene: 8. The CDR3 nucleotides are TGCAGTGCTAGGCCGGGACAGTTGGGTGAAAAACTGTTTTTT. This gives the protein CSARPGQLGEKLFF.

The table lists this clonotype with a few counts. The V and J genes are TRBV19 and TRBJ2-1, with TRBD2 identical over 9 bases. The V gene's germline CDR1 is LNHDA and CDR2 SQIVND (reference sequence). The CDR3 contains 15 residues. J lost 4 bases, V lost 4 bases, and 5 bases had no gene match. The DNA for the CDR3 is TGTGCCAGTAGTACGACTAGCGGCCTTTACAATGAGCAGTTCTTC. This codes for CASSTTSGLYNEQFF.

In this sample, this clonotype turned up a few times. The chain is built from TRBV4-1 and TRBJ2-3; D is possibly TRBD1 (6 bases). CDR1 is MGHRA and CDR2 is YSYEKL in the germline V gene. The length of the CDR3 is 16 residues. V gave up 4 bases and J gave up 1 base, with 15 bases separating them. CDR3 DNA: TGCGCCAGCAGCCTAGAAGAGGACAGCCGCACAGATACGCAGTATTTT. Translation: CASSLEEDSRTDTQYF.

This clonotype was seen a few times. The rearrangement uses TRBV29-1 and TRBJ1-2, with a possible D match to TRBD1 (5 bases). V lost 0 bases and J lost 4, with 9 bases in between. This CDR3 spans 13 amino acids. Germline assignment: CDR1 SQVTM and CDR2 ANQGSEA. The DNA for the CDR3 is TGCAGCGTTGAAGAAGACAGCTCCTATGGCTACACCTTC. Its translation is CSVEEDSSYGYTF.

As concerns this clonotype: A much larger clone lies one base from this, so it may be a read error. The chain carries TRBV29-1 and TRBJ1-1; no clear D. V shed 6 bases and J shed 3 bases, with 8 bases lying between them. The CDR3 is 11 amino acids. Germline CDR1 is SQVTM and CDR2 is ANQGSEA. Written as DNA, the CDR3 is TGCAGCGTCGCACATTACACTGAAGCTTTCTTT. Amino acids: CSVAHYTEAFF.

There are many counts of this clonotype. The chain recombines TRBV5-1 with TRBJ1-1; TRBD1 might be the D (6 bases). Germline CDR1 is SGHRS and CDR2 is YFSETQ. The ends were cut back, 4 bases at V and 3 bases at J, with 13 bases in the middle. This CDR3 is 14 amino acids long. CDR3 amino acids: CASSTRGSDTEAFF. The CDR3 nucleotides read TGCGCCAGCAGCACCAGGGGCTCGGACACTGAAGCTTTCTTT.

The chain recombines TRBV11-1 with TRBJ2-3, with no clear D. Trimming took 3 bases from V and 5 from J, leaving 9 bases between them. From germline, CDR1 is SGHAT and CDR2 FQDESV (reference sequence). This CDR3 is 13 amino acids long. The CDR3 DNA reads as TGTGCCAGCAGCTTCGTTAAAAGAGATACGCAGTATTTT. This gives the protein CASSFVKRDTQYF.

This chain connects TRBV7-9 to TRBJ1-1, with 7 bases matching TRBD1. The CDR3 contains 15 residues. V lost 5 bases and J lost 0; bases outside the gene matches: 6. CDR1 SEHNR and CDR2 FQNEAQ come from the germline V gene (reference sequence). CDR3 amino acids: CASSPRGGLNTEAFF. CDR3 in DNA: TGTGCCAGCAGCCCGAGAGGGGGCTTGAACACTGAAGCTTTCTTT.

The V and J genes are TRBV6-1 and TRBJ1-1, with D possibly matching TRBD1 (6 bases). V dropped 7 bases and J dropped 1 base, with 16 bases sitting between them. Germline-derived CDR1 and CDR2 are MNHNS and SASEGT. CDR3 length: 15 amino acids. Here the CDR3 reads CASKTGSDWNTEAFF. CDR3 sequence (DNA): TGTGCCAGCAAAACAGGGTCTGATTGGAACACTGAAGCTTTCTTT.

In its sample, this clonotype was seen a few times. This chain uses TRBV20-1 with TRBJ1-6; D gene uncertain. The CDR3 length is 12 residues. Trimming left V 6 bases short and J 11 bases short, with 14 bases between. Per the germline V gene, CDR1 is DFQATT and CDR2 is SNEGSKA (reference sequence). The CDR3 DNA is TGCAGTGCAAACAGTGACGGGCCACCCCTCCACTTT. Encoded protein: CSANSDGPPLHF.